Below are 10 T cell receptor beta chains sequenced from a single sample in a study of shared clonotypes between healthy human individuals. The method was immunoSEQ multiplex PCR; TCRdb's version includes in-frame clones alone and lacks a portion of them. The data contain millions of clones, more than 80% of them seen just once; the ten biggest clones take up around 0.14%. Sequencing was done on a sample of naive CD4+ T cells sorted from blood. Subset specified: CD45RA+ positively selected. These TCRs come from a man in his late teens or twenties in good health.

The chain uses TRBV29-1 and TRBJ1-1; D uncertain. The V end lost 2 bases, the J end lost 5 bases, and 12 bases lay between the germline ends. Germline V gene sequence: CDR1 SQVTM, CDR2 ANQGSEA. The CDR3 is 13 residues long. As DNA, the CDR3 is TGCAGCGTTGAAATGGGGATGCGGACTGAAGCTTTCTTT. This codes for CSVEMGMRTEAFF.

The chain employs TRBV2 and TRBJ2-4; no reliable D call. This CDR3 spans 11 amino acids. The germline gives CDR1 SNHLY, CDR2 FYNNEI. The V and J ends lost 7 bases and 9 bases respectively, with 10 bases between them. CDR3 in DNA: TGTGCCAGCAAAATGGTGACCATTCAGTACTTC. Its protein is CASKMVTIQYF.

The rearrangement links TRBV5-1 to TRBJ2-7, with 8 positions matching TRBD1. The CDR3 consists of 15 residues. Germline CDR1 is SGHRS and CDR2 is YFSETQ. V was pared by 0 bases and J by 5 bases, with 7 bases of the junction left unmatched. CDR3 DNA sequence: TGCGCCAGCAGCTTGGAGAGGACAGGGAGGAACGAGCAGTACTTC. It codes for CASSLERTGRNEQYF.

This clone occurred once. The V gene is TRBV7-2, the J gene TRBJ2-1; no clear D gene. The CDR3 extends over 12 amino acids. The V end was cut by 4 bases, the J end by 10 bases, with 11 bases between. Germline assignment: CDR1 SGHTA and CDR2 FQGNSA. The CDR3 DNA is TGTGCCAGCAGCTATGGGTTGGGGGAGCAGTTCTTC. This sequence encodes CASSYGLGEQFF. The variable domain in full, completed from reference TRBV7-2 and TRBJ2-1, reads GAGVSQSPSNKVTEKGKDVELRCDPISGHTALYWYRQSLGQGLEFLIYFQGNSAPDKSGLPSDRFSAERTGGSVSTLTIQRTQQEDSAVYLCASSYGLGEQFFGPGTRLTVL.

To note about this clone: This sample also contains other DNA sequences that code for the same CDR3. The chain combines TRBV28 with TRBJ1-5; 7 bases map to TRBD1. This CDR3 is built from 12 residues. CDR1 is MDHEN, CDR2 SYDVKM, per germline. The V and J ends lost 4 bases and 7 bases, in that order; junction bases with no gene match: 1. The CDR3 reads CASSSGGQPQHF. The CDR3 region has the DNA TGTGCCAGCAGTTCAGGGGGACAGCCCCAGCATTTT.

This rearrangement joins TRBV7-2 to TRBJ2-5; D call uncertain. The J call is uncertain, as TRBJ2-7 better fits the DNA end. CDR1 and CDR2 (germline): SGHTA, FQGNSA. This CDR3 is 13 amino acids long. This chain's CDR3 is CASSLLGRYEQYF. CDR3 nucleotide sequence: TGTGCCAGCAGCTTATTAGGCCGCTACGAGCAGTACTTC.

This clone occurred once. The chain uses TRBV19 and TRBJ1-3; D is uncertain. The CDR3 is made up of 11 amino acids. Germline V gene data show CDR1 as LNHDA and CDR2 as SQIVND (reference sequence). V dropped 11 bases and J dropped 4 bases, with 9 bases sitting between them. The CDR3 here is CAVKSGNTIYF. The CDR3 coding sequence is TGTGCCGTGAAGTCCGGAAACACCATATATTTT.

V and J are TRBV5-4 and TRBJ2-5, with a tentative D call TRBD1 (5 bases). The CDR3 has 14 amino acids. The V end lost 4 bases, the J end lost 2 bases, and 12 bases lay between the germline ends. The germline V gene has CDR1 SGHNT and CDR2 YYREEE (reference sequence). The CDR3 region has the DNA TGTGCCAGCAGCAGGCGCAGGGAACAAGAGACCCAGTACTTC. It is translated as CASSRRREQETQYF. The full variable domain, completed using reference TRBV5-4 and TRBJ2-5, is ETGVTQSPTHLIKTRGQQVTLRCSSQSGHNTVSWYQQALGQGPQFIFQYYREEENGRGNFPPRFSGLQFPNYSSELNVNALELDDSALYLCASSRRREQETQYFGPGTRLLVL.

The CDR3 DNA reads TGCAGCGTGCACAGGGGTTACAATGAGCAGTTCTTC. The encoded protein is CSVHRGYNEQFF. V usage is TRBV29-1 and J usage is TRBJ2-1, with 7 bases identical to TRBD1. Trimming removed 6 bases from V and 4 bases from J; junction bases left unmatched: 3. The germline V gene encodes CDR1 SQVTM and CDR2 ANQGSEA. CDR3 length: 12 amino acids.

The V gene is TRBV6-5, the J gene TRBJ2-7; the D gene could be TRBD1 or TRBD2 (5 bases each). The CDR3 contains 14 residues. CDR1 is MNHEY, CDR2 SVGAGI, per germline. This CDR3 is CGHRWGSSSYEQYF. CDR3 coding DNA: TGTGGCCACAGGTGGGGGTCTAGCTCCTACGAGCAGTACTTC.